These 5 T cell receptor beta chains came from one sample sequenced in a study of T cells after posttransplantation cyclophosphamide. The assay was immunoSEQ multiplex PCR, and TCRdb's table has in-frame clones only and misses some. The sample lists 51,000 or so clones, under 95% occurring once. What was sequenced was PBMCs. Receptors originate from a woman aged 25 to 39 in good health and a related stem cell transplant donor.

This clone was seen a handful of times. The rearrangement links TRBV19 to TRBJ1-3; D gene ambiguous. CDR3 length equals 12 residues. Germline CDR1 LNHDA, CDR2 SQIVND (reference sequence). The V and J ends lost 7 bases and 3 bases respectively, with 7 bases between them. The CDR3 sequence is CASTLLGNTIYF. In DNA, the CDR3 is TGTGCCAGTACCCTACTTGGAAACACCATATATTTT.

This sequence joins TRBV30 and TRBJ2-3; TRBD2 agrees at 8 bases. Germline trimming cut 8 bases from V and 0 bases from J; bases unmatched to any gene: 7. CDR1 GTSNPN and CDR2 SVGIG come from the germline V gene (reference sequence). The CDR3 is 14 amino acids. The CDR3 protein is CATQLAASTDTQYF. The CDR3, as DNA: TGTGCCACCCAACTAGCGGCTAGCACAGATACGCAGTATTTT.

The CDR3: CASSETDRMNTEAFF. The CDR3 DNA sequence: TGCGCCAGCAGTGAGACTGACAGAATGAACACTGAAGCTTTCTTT. The chain recombines TRBV10-1 with TRBJ1-1; tentatively, D is TRBD1 (5 bases). Germline CDR1 WNHNN, CDR2 SYGVQD (reference sequence). The CDR3 runs 15 residues. With 2 bases removed from V and 0 bases from J, the gap between germline ends came to 10 bases.

The CDR3 loop is CASSGSSGGVDEQFF. CDR3 DNA: TGTGCCAGCAGTGGATCTAGCGGGGGGGTCGATGAGCAGTTCTTC. The V call is TRBV25-1, the J call TRBJ2-1; 12 bases fit TRBD2. The junction had 6 bases not matched to a gene; V was cut back by 4 bases and J by 8 bases. Germline V gene lookup returns CDR1 MGHDK and CDR2 SYGVNS. This CDR3 comprises 15 residues.

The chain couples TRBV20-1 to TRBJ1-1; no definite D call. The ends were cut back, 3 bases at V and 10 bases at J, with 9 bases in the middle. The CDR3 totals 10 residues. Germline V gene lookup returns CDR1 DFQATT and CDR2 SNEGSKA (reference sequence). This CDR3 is CSASPLRAFF. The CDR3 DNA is TGCAGTGCTAGTCCACTACGAGCTTTCTTT.